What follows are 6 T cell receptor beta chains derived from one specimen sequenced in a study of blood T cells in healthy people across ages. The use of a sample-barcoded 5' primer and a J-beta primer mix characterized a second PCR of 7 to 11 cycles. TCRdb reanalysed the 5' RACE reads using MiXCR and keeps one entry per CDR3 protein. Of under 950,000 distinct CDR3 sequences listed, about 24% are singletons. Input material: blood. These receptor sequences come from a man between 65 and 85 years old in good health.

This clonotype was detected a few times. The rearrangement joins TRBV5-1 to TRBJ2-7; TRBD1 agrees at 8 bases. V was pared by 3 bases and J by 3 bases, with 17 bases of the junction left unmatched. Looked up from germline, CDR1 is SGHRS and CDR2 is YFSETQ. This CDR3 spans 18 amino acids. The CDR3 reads CASSSKVGQGNIVYEQYF. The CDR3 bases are TGCGCCAGCAGCTCGAAGGTCGGACAGGGAAATATAGTCTACGAGCAGTACTTC.

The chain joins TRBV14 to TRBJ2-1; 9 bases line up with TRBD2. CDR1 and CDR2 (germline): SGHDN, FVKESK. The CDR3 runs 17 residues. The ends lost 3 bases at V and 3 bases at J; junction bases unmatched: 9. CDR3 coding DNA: TGTGCCAGCAGCCAGGTCTTTGGAGCGGGAGGCTACAATGAGCAGTTCTTC. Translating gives CASSQVFGAGGYNEQFF.

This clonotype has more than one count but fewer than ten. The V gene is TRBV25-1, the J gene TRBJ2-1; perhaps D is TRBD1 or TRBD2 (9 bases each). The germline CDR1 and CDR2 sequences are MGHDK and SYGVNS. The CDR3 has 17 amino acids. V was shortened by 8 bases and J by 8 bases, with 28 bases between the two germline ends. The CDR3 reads CASGDRVAGGSYDEQFF. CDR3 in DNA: TGTGCCAGCGGGGACAGGGTCGCGGGAGGGAGTTACGATGAGCAGTTCTTC.

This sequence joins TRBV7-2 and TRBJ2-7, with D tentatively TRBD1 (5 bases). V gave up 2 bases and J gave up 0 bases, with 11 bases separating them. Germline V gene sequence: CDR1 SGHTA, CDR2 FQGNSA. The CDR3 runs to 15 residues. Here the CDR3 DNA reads TGTGCCAGCAGCTTATCGAGACAGCCCTCCTACGAGCAGTACTTC. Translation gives CASSLSRQPSYEQYF.

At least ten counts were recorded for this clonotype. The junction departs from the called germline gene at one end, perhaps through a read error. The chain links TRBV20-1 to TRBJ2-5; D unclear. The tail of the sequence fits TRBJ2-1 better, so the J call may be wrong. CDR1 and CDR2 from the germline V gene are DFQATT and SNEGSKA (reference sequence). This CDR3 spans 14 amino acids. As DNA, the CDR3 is TGCAGTGCTAGAGATTTACTATTCAACAACGAGCAGTTCTTC. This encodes CSARDLLFNNEQFF.

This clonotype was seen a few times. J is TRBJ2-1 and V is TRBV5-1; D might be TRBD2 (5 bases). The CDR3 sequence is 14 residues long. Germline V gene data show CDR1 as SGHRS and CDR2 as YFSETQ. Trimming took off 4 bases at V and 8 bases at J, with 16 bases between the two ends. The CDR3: CASSPVASLDEQFF. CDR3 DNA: TGCGCCAGCAGCCCAGTCGCTAGCTTAGATGAGCAGTTCTTC.